The clone carrying this TCR beta chain has a count of ten or more. This sample was taken from a study of Graves' ophthalmopathy and Graves' hyperthyroidism. Study information: At initial diagnosis, peripheral blood was obtained, and this preceded any treatment.

V was cut by 8 bases and J by 3 bases, with 14 bases left in between. The germline V gene encodes CDR1 ENHRY and CDR2 SYGVKD. There are 13 residues in the CDR3. TCR beta CDR3 regions were amplified from RNA transcripts. The first round was an RT-PCR with HTBI primers, and the second round was a multiplex PCR. Each CDR3 protein is one row after TCRdb ran MiXCR on the multiplex PCR reads. The data contain about 400,000 distinct CDR3 sequences, around 20% of them singletons. Ophthalmopathic donors had moderate-to-severe activity, CAS ≥3 and NOSPECS ≥4, with disease that had lasted under 3 months. Excluded were patients with other autoimmune diseases, uncontrolled infections, pregnancy or lactation.

J is TRBJ2-7 and V is TRBV10-3; D is ambiguous. Sequenced: peripheral blood. This clonotype was sampled from a young woman with Graves' ophthalmopathy. DNA for the CDR3: TGTGCCATCCTTATTAATATAGGCTACGAGCAGTACTTC. Protein: CAILINIGYEQYF.